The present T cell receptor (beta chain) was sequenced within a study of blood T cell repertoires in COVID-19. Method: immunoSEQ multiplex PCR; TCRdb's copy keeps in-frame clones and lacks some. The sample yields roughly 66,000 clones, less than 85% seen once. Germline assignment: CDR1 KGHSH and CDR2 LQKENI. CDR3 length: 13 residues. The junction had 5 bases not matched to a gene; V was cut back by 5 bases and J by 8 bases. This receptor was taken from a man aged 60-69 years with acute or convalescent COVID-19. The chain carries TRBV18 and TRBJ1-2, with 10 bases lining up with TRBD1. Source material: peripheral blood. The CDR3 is CASSETGGAGYTF. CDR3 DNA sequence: TGTGCCAGCTCAGAGACAGGGGGCGCGGGCTACACCTTC.